A selection of T cell receptor beta chains follows, all from one sample in a study of blood T cell repertoires in COVID-19. Clones were sequenced by immunoSEQ multiplex PCR, and TCRdb holds only the in-frame ones, with some missing. This sample has over 85,000 clones, with 80% to 95% found just once. The sequenced material came from peripheral blood. The receptors here all came from a woman aged 45 to 65 with COVID-19, enrolled during active disease. The CDR3 runs from the conserved cysteine through the conserved F or W. D genes are given only for firm matches. Part of the rows lack a size; the others show once, few, many or a class for expanded clones.

cdr3_aa cdr3_nt clone_size v_call d_call cdr3_length j_call
CASSRDRADTQYF TGTGCCAGCAGCCGGGACAGGGCAGATACGCAGTATTTT - TRBV6-5 TRBD1 13 TRBJ2-3
CASSQPRTGSPKNYGYTF TGCGCCAGCAGCCAACCTAGGACAGGGTCACCCAAAAACTATGGCTACACCTTC - TRBV4-1 TRBD1 18 TRBJ1-2
CASSQLAGLAAYEQYF TGCGCCAGCAGCCAACTTGCCGGGCTAGCGGCCTACGAGCAGTACTTC - TRBV4-3 TRBD2 16 TRBJ2-7
CASSFNRDRNYGYTF TGTGCCAGCAGTTTTAACCGGGACAGAAACTATGGCTACACCTTC - TRBV6-5 TRBD1 15 TRBJ1-2
CASSSLTPGIQYF TGTGCCAGCAGCTCCCTGACCCCGGGTATTCAGTACTTC - TRBV7-9 - 13 TRBJ2-4
CASSQVSSWGQGYGYTF TGTGCCAGCAGCCAAGTTTCTAGTTGGGGGCAGGGTTATGGCTACACCTTC - TRBV3-1/TRBV3-2 - 17 TRBJ1-2
CASMRPGGAGYTF TGTGCCAGCATGCGTCCGGGGGGCGCGGGCTACACCTTC - TRBV27 - 13 TRBJ1-2
CASRLGQGATEQYF TGTGCCAGCAGGCTGGGACAGGGGGCGACCGAGCAGTACTTC - TRBV6-5 TRBD1 14 TRBJ2-7
CATSDLTGERGYTF TGTGCCACCAGTGATTTAACAGGGGAAAGAGGCTACACCTTC - TRBV24-1 TRBD1 14 TRBJ1-2
CASSVGQRLYGYTF TGTGCCAGCAGTGTTGGACAGCGGCTGTATGGCTACACCTTC - TRBV28 - 14 TRBJ1-2
CASSYRGGSNQPQHF TGTGCCAGCAGTTACAGGGGGGGAAGCAATCAGCCCCAGCATTTT - TRBV28 TRBD1 15 TRBJ1-5
CASWRGGTDTQYF TGTGCCAGCTGGAGGGGAGGCACAGATACGCAGTATTTT - TRBV6-5 - 13 TRBJ2-3
CASSAGGLVEQFF TGTGCCAGCAGCGCGGGGGGCTTGGTTGAGCAGTTCTTC - TRBV11-3 TRBD2 13 TRBJ2-1
CASSPQEIGGVYTF TGCGCCAGCAGCCCACAGGAGATCGGTGGGGTCTACACCTTC - TRBV4-1 - 14 TRBJ1-2
CASSDSIRAANSPLHF TGTGCCAGCAGTGACTCGATCAGGGCGGCCAATTCACCCCTCCACTTT - TRBV6-4 - 16 TRBJ1-6
CASSYSGRGAGELFF TGTGCCAGCAGTTACTCGGGGAGGGGAGCCGGGGAGCTGTTTTTT - TRBV6-2/TRBV6-3 TRBD2 15 TRBJ2-2
CASSTGDVLHGYTF TGTGCCAGTAGCACAGGGGACGTGTTGCATGGCTACACCTTC - TRBV19 TRBD1 14 TRBJ1-2
CASSVSGVSTDTQYF TGTGCCAGCAGCGTAAGCGGGGTGAGCACAGATACGCAGTATTTT - TRBV9 TRBD2 15 TRBJ2-3
CASSLLGGVNTEAFF TGTGCCAGCAGTTTATTGGGAGGGGTGAACACTGAAGCTTTCTTT - TRBV28 - 15 TRBJ1-1
CASSQNTEAFF TGTGCCAGCAGCCAGAACACTGAAGCTTTCTTT - TRBV2 - 11 TRBJ1-1
CASSLVSDEQFF TGTGCCAGCAGCTTAGTTTCGGATGAGCAGTTCTTC - TRBV11-3 - 12 TRBJ2-1
CASSYRYAGYNEQFF TGTGCCAGCAGCTACCGGTATGCAGGTTACAATGAGCAGTTCTTC - TRBV11-2 - 15 TRBJ2-1
CATLRTENTEAFF TGTGCCACCCTCCGGACAGAGAACACTGAAGCTTTCTTT - TRBV19 - 13 TRBJ1-1
CASSQPGQKNEAFF TGCGCCAGCAGCCAACCGGGACAGAAGAATGAAGCTTTCTTT - TRBV4-1 TRBD1 14 TRBJ1-1
CASTPAVAGGPTQYF TGTGCCAGTACCCCTGCCGTAGCGGGGGGGCCTACGCAGTATTTT - TRBV19 TRBD2 15 TRBJ2-3
CATSRDRRDRNTIYF TGTGCCACCAGCAGAGATCGGAGGGACCGAAACACCATATATTTT - TRBV15 - 15 TRBJ1-3
CASSPRRTVSNEKLFF TGCGCCAGCAGCCCGAGGCGGACAGTATCTAATGAAAAACTGTTTTTT - TRBV4-3 - 16 TRBJ1-4
CASSLTGEETQYF TGTGCCAGCAGTTTAACAGGGGAAGAGACCCAGTACTTC - TRBV28 TRBD1 13 TRBJ2-5
CASSAQGRANEKLFF TGTGCCAGCAGCGCACAGGGAAGAGCTAATGAAAAACTGTTTTTT - TRBV11-2 - 15 TRBJ1-4
CATSAARGNTGELFF TGTGCCACCAGTGCCGCCAGGGGTAATACCGGGGAGCTGTTTTTT - TRBV24-1 - 15 TRBJ2-2
CASGSGLAGGTDTQYF TGTGCTAGTGGTTCGGGACTAGCGGGGGGAACAGATACGCAGTATTTT few TRBV12-5 TRBD2 16 TRBJ2-3
CASSLALNGGAGNIQYF TGTGCCAGCAGCTTAGCCCTTAACGGGGGGGCGGGAAACATTCAGTACTTC - TRBV7-8 TRBD2 17 TRBJ2-4
CASMGQTVYGYTF TGTGCCAGCATGGGGCAGACTGTCTATGGCTACACCTTC - TRBV2 - 13 TRBJ1-2
CASSRTGTGNPISPLHF TGTGCCAGCAGCCGAACCGGGACAGGAAACCCGATTTCACCCCTCCACTTT - TRBV13 TRBD1 17 TRBJ1-6
CAWSVRGLGAFF TGTGCCTGGAGTGTACGGGGGTTAGGAGCTTTCTTT - TRBV30 - 12 TRBJ1-1
CATSLRSVEKLFF TGTGCCACCTCTCTCCGGTCCGTGGAAAAACTGTTTTTT - TRBV2 - 13 TRBJ1-4
CASSITGRSGNTIYF TGTGCCAGTAGTATCACAGGCCGCTCTGGAAACACCATATATTTT - TRBV19 - 15 TRBJ1-3
CASSERGSEAFF TGTGCCAGCAGTGAAAGGGGTAGTGAAGCTTTCTTT once TRBV25-1 - 12 TRBJ1-1
CAWSGRGTGYGYTF TGTGCCTGGAGTGGACGCGGGACAGGGTATGGCTACACCTTC - TRBV30 TRBD1 14 TRBJ1-2
CASSDVLDSNTQYF TGTGCCAGCAGTGATGTGTTGGACTCCAATACGCAGTATTTT - TRBV6-1 - 14 TRBJ2-3
CASSLAGGTYNATNEKLFF TGTGCCAGCAGCTTAGCGGGGGGGACATATAATGCAACTAATGAAAAACTGTTTTTT - TRBV7-9 - 19 TRBJ1-4
CASSYARGESYEQYF TGTGCCAGCAGTTACGCCAGGGGAGAGTCCTACGAGCAGTACTTC - TRBV6-5 - 15 TRBJ2-7
CASSQGAPTYSSYEQYF TGTGCCAGCAGCCAAGGGGCCCCTACATACTCATCCTACGAGCAGTACTTC - TRBV3-1/TRBV3-2 - 17 TRBJ2-7
CASNSGDTQYF TGCGCCAGCAACAGCGGGGATACGCAGTATTTT - TRBV5-1 - 11 TRBJ2-3
CASRRTYENTEAFF TGTGCCAGCAGACGGACATACGAGAACACTGAAGCTTTCTTT - TRBV6-5 - 14 TRBJ1-1
CASTSGTGGMVAFF TGTGCCAGCACCTCGGGGACAGGGGGCATGGTAGCTTTCTTT - TRBV6-4 TRBD1 14 TRBJ1-1
CASSSPAVNTEAFF TGTGCCAGCAGCTCCCCCGCGGTGAACACTGAAGCTTTCTTT - TRBV5-6 - 14 TRBJ1-1
CSVDLLAGRTDTQYF TGCAGCGTTGACCTACTAGCGGGCCGCACAGATACGCAGTATTTT once TRBV29-1 TRBD2 15 TRBJ2-3
CASSISMNTEAFF TGTGCCAGTAGTATATCCATGAACACTGAAGCTTTCTTT - TRBV19 - 13 TRBJ1-1
CASSGGMNTEAFF TGTGCCAGCAGCGGAGGCATGAACACTGAAGCTTTCTTT - TRBV6-2/TRBV6-3 - 13 TRBJ1-1